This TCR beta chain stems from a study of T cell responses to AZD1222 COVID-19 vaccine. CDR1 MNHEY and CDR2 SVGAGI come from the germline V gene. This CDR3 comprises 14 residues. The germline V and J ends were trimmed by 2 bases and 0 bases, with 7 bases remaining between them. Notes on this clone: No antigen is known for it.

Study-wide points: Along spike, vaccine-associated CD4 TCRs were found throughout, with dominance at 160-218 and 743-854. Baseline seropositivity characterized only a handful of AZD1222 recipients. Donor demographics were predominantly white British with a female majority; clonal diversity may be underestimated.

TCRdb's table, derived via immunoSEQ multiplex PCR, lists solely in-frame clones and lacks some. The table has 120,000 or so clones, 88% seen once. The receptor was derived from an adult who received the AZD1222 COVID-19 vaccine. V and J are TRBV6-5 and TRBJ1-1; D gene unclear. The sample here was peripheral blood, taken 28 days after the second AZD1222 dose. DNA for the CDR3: TGTGCCAGCAGTTACCGACGGATGAACACTGAAGCTTTCTTT. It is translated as CASSYRRMNTEAFF.